The next 14 T cell receptor beta chains were all read from a single sample in a study of breast tumors, draining lymph nodes, adjacent tissues. TCRdb independently ran MiXCR on the multiplex PCR reads; one entry per CDR3 protein. The table includes approximately 210,000 distinct CDR3 sequences, less than 40% detected once. Axillary draining lymph nodes of breast cancer patients supplied the node samples. The source material was axillary lymph node tissue. These receptors were collected from a female donor with breast cancer. Some clones in this sample may be carry-over from other donors' samples.

The chain links TRBV4-2 to TRBJ1-6; TRBD1 is a possible D gene (6 bases). From germline, CDR1 is LGHNA and CDR2 YNFKEQ. The CDR3 totals 15 residues. V shed 0 bases and J shed 10 bases, with 13 bases lying between them. The CDR3 protein is CASSQERQGRSPLHF. CDR3 DNA sequence: TGTGCCAGCAGCCAAGAAAGGCAGGGGAGGTCACCCCTCCACTTT.

Regarding this clonotype: A clone one base away is much larger, so this may be a read error. The CDR3 carries no conserved terminal phenylalanine or tryptophan, so it likely arises from a read error. The CDR3 DNA reads TGCGCCAGCAGCCAGGGGACATTCCCCGGGGAGCTGTTTCTT. It translates to CASSQGTFPGELFL. J is TRBJ2-2 and V is TRBV4-3; TRBD1 might be the D (6 bases). The V end lost 3 bases, the J end lost 6 bases, and 11 bases lay between the germline ends. Germline CDR1 reads LGHNA; CDR2 reads YSLEER. There are 14 residues in the CDR3.

This clonotype was observed a few times. A single base separates this from a much larger clone, so it may be a read error. This chain joins TRBV11-2 and TRBJ2-7; 7 positions agree with TRBD2. The CDR3 spans 15 residues. Germline trimming cut 3 bases from V and 1 base from J; bases unmatched to any gene: 6. Germline loops: CDR1 SGHAT, CDR2 FQNNGV. The CDR3 DNA sequence: TGTGCCAGCAGCTTTATCCTAGCGGCATCCTACGAGCAGTACTTC. Residues: CASSFILAASYEQYF.

This clonotype came up many times. The chain recombines TRBV6-1 with TRBJ1-5; a possible D gene is TRBD1 (6 bases). The germline V gene encodes CDR1 MNHNS and CDR2 SASEGT. The ends were cut back, 10 bases at V and 3 bases at J, with 16 bases in the middle. This CDR3 has 14 amino acids. CDR3 coding DNA: TGTGCCACCGGAAGGACAGATCTCAATCAGCCCCAGCATTTT. Its protein product is CATGRTDLNQPQHF.

This clonotype was seen only a few times. V gene TRBV28 combines with J gene TRBJ1-4, with a tentative D call TRBD1 (6 bases). This CDR3 region has 15 residues. CDR1 is MDHEN, CDR2 SYDVKM, per germline. V lost 2 bases to trimming and J lost 10 bases, with 17 bases between them. The CDR3 coding sequence is TGTGCCAGCAGTTTAGGGGGCACAGGGCGGGGAAAACTGTTTTTT. Translation gives CASSLGGTGRGKLFF.

This clonotype has a count of ten or more. The rearrangement uses TRBV4-1 and TRBJ2-1; TRBD2 matches at 9 bases. This CDR3 region has 16 residues. CDR1 and CDR2 from the germline V gene are MGHRA and YSYEKL. The ends lost 0 bases at V and 7 bases at J; junction bases unmatched: 7. In DNA, the CDR3 is TGCGCCAGCAGCCAAGAAGGCGGGAGGGCCGGGAATGAGCAGTTCTTC. Protein sequence: CASSQEGGRAGNEQFF.

This clonotype was seen many times. J is TRBJ2-2 and V is TRBV4-1; perhaps TRBD1 as D (6 bases). V was pared by 4 bases and J by 6 bases, with 9 bases between. Per the germline V gene, CDR1 is MGHRA and CDR2 is YSYEKL. The CDR3 has 13 residues. The chain's CDR3 is CASSRGRAGELFF. The CDR3 bases are TGCGCCAGCAGCCGGGGGCGCGCCGGGGAGCTGTTTTTT.

This clonotype was found many times. The J gene is TRBJ1-2, the V gene TRBV4-3; possible D gene TRBD1, 6 bases. The CDR3 is 13 residues long. Germline CDR1 reads LGHNA; CDR2 reads YSLEER. The germline V and J ends were trimmed by 0 bases and 7 bases, with 9 bases remaining between them. The CDR3 DNA is TGCGCCAGCAGCCAAGAGAGGGGGGTTGGCTACACCTTC. It is translated as CASSQERGVGYTF.

This clonotype was recorded many times. The chain is built from TRBV6-5 and TRBJ1-2; no firm D call. The germline CDR1 and CDR2 sequences are MNHEY and SVGAGI. V was clipped by 5 bases and J by 4 bases, with 5 bases between them. The CDR3 is 11 amino acids. The CDR3 region is CASSPAYGYTF. The CDR3, as DNA: TGTGCCAGCAGTCCCGCCTATGGCTACACCTTC.

Note on this clonotype: This may come from a read error, since a much larger clone is one base off. This chain's CDR3 is CASSLRSGGRYNEQFF. In nucleotides, the CDR3 is TGCGCCAGCAGCTTGCGAAGCGGGGGCCGGTACAATGAGCAGTTCTTC. This sequence joins TRBV5-1 and TRBJ2-1; 8 bases agree with TRBD2. Germline-derived CDR1 and CDR2 are SGHRS and YFSETQ. V gave up 1 base and J gave up 4 bases; unmatched junction bases: 7. This CDR3 comprises 16 residues.

This clonotype was counted at least ten times. This chain joins TRBV14 and TRBJ2-1, with a tentative D call TRBD2 (7 bases). In germline, CDR1 is SGHDN, CDR2 FVKESK. This CDR3 contains 13 residues. V dropped 1 base and J dropped 9 bases, with 10 bases sitting between them. The CDR3 loop is CASSQVRGAEQFF. CDR3 DNA sequence: TGTGCCAGCAGCCAAGTACGGGGGGCTGAGCAGTTCTTC. The full variable domain, its missing parts supplied by reference TRBV14 and TRBJ2-1, is EAGVTQFPSHSVIEKGQTVTLRCDPISGHDNLYWYRRVMGKEIKFLLHFVKESKQDESGMPNNRFLAERTGGTYSTLKVQPAELEDSGVYFCASSQVRGAEQFFGPGTRLTVL.

There are many counts of this clonotype. In DNA, the CDR3 is TGTGCCAGCAGCCAAGTCGACTACGAGCAGTACTTC. Its translation: CASSQVDYEQYF. V and J are TRBV3-1 and TRBJ2-7; D not certain. The V end was cut by 1 base, the J end by 3 bases, with 4 bases between. CDR1 and CDR2 from the germline V gene are LGHDT and YNNKEL (reference sequence). This CDR3 comprises 12 residues.

This clonotype occurred a few times. The chain combines TRBV19 with TRBJ1-1; 8 positions match TRBD1. Germline assignment: CDR1 LNHDA and CDR2 SQIVND (reference sequence). CDR3 size: 16 residues. Trimming cost V 2 bases and J 1 base; bases outside gene matches: 6. CDR3 amino acids: CASSIYGTGGNTEAFF. The CDR3 DNA is TGTGCCAGTAGTATATATGGGACAGGAGGGAACACTGAAGCTTTCTTT.

Worth noting for this clonotype: The CDR3 ends on some other residue instead of the conserved phenylalanine or tryptophan, so this is likely a read error. It is unclear where the CDR3 begins or ends on the DNA, so no DNA is shown, and the CDR3 is as TCRdb lists it. The rearrangement links TRBV3-1 to TRBJ2-1; TRBD1 was called by the table and not checked on the DNA. Per the germline V gene, CDR1 is LGHDT and CDR2 is YNNKEL (reference sequence). The CDR3 is made up of 13 amino acids, end residues included. CDR3 protein: CASSQVSRGLRSY.